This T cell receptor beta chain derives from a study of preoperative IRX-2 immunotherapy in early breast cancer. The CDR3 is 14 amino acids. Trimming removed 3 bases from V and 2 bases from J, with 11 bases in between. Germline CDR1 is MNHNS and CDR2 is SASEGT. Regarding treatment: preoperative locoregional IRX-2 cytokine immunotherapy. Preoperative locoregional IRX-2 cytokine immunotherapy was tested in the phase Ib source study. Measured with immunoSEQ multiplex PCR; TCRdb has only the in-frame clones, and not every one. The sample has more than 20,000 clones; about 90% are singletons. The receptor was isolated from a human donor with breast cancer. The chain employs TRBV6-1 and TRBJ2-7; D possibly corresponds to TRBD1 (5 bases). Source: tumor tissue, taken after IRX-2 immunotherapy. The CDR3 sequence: CASSDAQGAYEQYF. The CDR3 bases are TGTGCCAGCAGTGATGCCCAGGGCGCCTACGAGCAGTACTTC.